Below, 23 T cell receptor beta chains from the same sample are listed, as sequenced in a study of blood T cell repertoires in COVID-19. Repertoires were generated with immunoSEQ multiplex PCR, while TCRdb's copy carries only in-frame clones and drops some. The sample has 200,000 to 250,000 clones, 70% to 90% seen once. The sequenced sample was PBMCs or T cells enriched from blood (not recorded which). These receptors originate from a woman between 40 and 55 years old with acute COVID-19.

The chain couples TRBV7-8 to TRBJ1-5, with a weak D call TRBD1 (5 bases). Germline CDR1 SGHVS, CDR2 FQNEAQ. CDR3 length equals 13 residues. The V and J ends lost 5 bases and 5 bases respectively, with 10 bases between them. In DNA, the CDR3 is TGTGCCAGCAGCCTAGGGGCTGATCAGCCCCAGCATTTT. Translating it yields CASSLGADQPQHF.

The V and J genes are TRBV10-1 and TRBJ1-1, with 8 bases identical to TRBD1. V was pared by 6 bases and J by 4 bases, with 13 bases of the junction left unmatched. Germline V gene sequence: CDR1 WNHNN, CDR2 SYGVQD (reference sequence). CDR3 length: 16 amino acids. CDR3 nucleotides: TGCGCCAGCAGCCCCGGCAGGGGGCGGTTCGGCACTGAAGCTTTCTTT. Encoded protein: CASSPGRGRFGTEAFF.

Only one count was recorded for this clone. The chain links TRBV29-1 to TRBJ1-2; perhaps TRBD1 as D (5 bases). V was cut by 7 bases and J by 2 bases, with 14 bases left in between. CDR1 and CDR2 from the germline V gene are SQVTM and ANQGSEA. CDR3 length equals 13 residues. CDR3 region: CSAFGGTNYGYTF. In DNA form, the CDR3 reads TGCAGCGCCTTTGGGGGGACCAACTATGGCTACACCTTC.

This clone was counted only a few times. The J gene is TRBJ1-5, the V gene TRBV2; D may be TRBD1 (6 bases). The CDR3 totals 15 residues. Germline V gives CDR1 SNHLY, CDR2 FYNNEI. Trimming removed 2 bases at V and 12 bases at J, with 20 bases between. Written as DNA, the CDR3 is TGTGCCAGCAGTGAATATGATCAGGTCCAGGGGCTCCAGCATTTT. Protein: CASSEYDQVQGLQHF.

The chain couples TRBV29-1 to TRBJ1-2; TRBD1 aligns across 8 bases. The V segment lost 7 bases and the J segment 4 bases; nucleotides outside the gene matches: 5. CDR1 is SQVTM, CDR2 ANQGSEA, per germline. The CDR3 extends over 12 amino acids. CDR3 region: CSAGQGSYGYTF. The CDR3 DNA follows: TGCAGCGCCGGACAGGGCTCCTATGGCTACACCTTC.

The CDR3 here is CSVHDRDNEQFF. The DNA of the CDR3 is TGCAGCGTTCACGACAGGGACAATGAGCAGTTCTTC. This chain connects TRBV29-1 to TRBJ2-1, with TRBD1 identical over 7 bases. CDR1 SQVTM and CDR2 ANQGSEA come from the germline V gene. The CDR3 spans 12 residues. The J segment lost 5 bases and the V segment lost 5 bases, leaving 3 bases of the junction unmatched.

This chain uses TRBV27 with TRBJ2-1; D may be TRBD2 (6 bases). The CDR3 extends over 14 amino acids. Trimming removed 0 bases from V and 5 bases from J, with 8 bases in between. CDR1 MNHEY and CDR2 SMNVEV come from the germline V gene (reference sequence). This CDR3 reads CASSLSRGDNEQFF. The CDR3 DNA reads TGTGCCAGCAGTTTATCGCGGGGTGACAATGAGCAGTTCTTC.

This chain connects TRBV10-3 to TRBJ2-1; 7 positions agree with TRBD1. There are 13 residues in the CDR3. Losses at the gene ends were 7 bases for V and 5 bases for J; bases not matched to a gene: 5. CDR1 is ENHRY and CDR2 is SYGVKD in the germline V gene. The CDR3 bases are TGTGCCATCAAGGGGGACAGTAACAATGAGCAGTTCTTC. It yields the protein CAIKGDSNNEQFF.

This rearrangement joins TRBV5-1 to TRBJ2-5; 11 bases line up with TRBD2. The germline V gene encodes CDR1 SGHRS and CDR2 YFSETQ. The V and J ends lost 3 bases and 5 bases, in that order; junction bases with no gene match: 6. This CDR3 has 15 amino acids. CDR3 sequence: CASSSLAGGSETQYF. CDR3 nucleotides: TGCGCCAGCAGCTCGCTAGCGGGGGGAAGTGAGACCCAGTACTTC.

This sequence joins TRBV4-1 and TRBJ2-4; TRBD2 might be the D (5 bases). Trimming cost V 4 bases and J 3 bases, with 7 bases left between them. CDR3 size: 13 residues. Germline CDR1 is MGHRA and CDR2 is YSYEKL. CDR3 in amino acids: CASSPGDKNIQYF. The CDR3 DNA sequence: TGCGCCAGCAGCCCCGGGGACAAAAACATTCAGTACTTC.

The chain recombines TRBV7-9 with TRBJ1-2, with 7 bases aligning to TRBD1. V was pared by 4 bases and J by 7 bases, with 12 bases of the junction left unmatched. This CDR3 is built from 15 residues. Germline CDR1 reads SEHNR; CDR2 reads FQNEAQ (reference sequence). CDR3 in DNA: TGTGCCAGCAGCTACACAGGGGTTACAAGTCGTGGCTACACCTTC. Residues: CASSYTGVTSRGYTF.

This clone was seen only a few times. The chain joins TRBV5-1 to TRBJ2-2; 7 bases agree with TRBD1. The germline V gene encodes CDR1 SGHRS and CDR2 YFSETQ. Trimming at V came to 6 bases and at J to 1 base, leaving 6 bases not matched to a gene. This CDR3 region has 15 residues. The CDR3 spells CASKYGTENTGELFF. Here the CDR3 DNA reads TGCGCCAGCAAATATGGGACAGAGAACACCGGGGAGCTGTTTTTT.

This chain uses TRBV9 with TRBJ1-6; the match to TRBD1 covers 8 bases. This CDR3 region has 14 residues. Germline V gene lookup returns CDR1 SGDLS and CDR2 YYNGEE. Trimming at V came to 3 bases and at J to 7 bases, leaving 3 bases not matched to a gene. CDR3 amino acids: CASSGRQGNSPLHF. In nucleotides, the CDR3 is TGTGCCAGCAGCGGGCGACAGGGGAATTCACCCCTCCACTTT.

The chain couples TRBV12-3 or TRBV12-4 to TRBJ1-3; D not resolved. The CDR3 extends over 12 amino acids. Trimming removed 8 bases at V and 4 bases at J, with 9 bases between. The CDR3 region has the DNA TGTGCCAGCGGCCAACAGGGAAACACCATATATTTT. Translating it yields CASGQQGNTIYF.

This clone was recorded a few times. This chain links TRBV2 with TRBJ1-3, with D hard to call. There are 14 residues in the CDR3. V was trimmed by 4 bases and J by 0 bases, leaving 7 bases between them. The germline gives CDR1 SNHLY, CDR2 FYNNEI. The CDR3 DNA reads TGTGCCAGCAGTGGAACCTACTCTGGAAACACCATATATTTT. This gives the protein CASSGTYSGNTIYF.

The V gene is TRBV3-1 (or the pseudogene TRBV3-2), the J gene TRBJ1-2, with D perhaps TRBD1 (6 bases). The CDR3 runs to 13 residues. The V gene lost 1 base and the J gene lost 5 bases, with 8 bases spanning the gap. Per germline, CDR1 LGHDT and CDR2 YNNKEL (reference sequence). The DNA for the CDR3 is TGTGCCAGCAGCCAAGGGGGGCAGTATGGCTACACCTTC. This sequence encodes CASSQGGQYGYTF.

The chain carries TRBV14 and TRBJ1-4; maybe TRBD1 (6 bases). The ends were cut back, 3 bases at V and 2 bases at J, with 13 bases in the middle. The CDR3 has 16 residues. CDR1 SGHDN and CDR2 FVKESK come from the germline V gene. This chain's CDR3 is CASSQEQGGTNEKLFF. Here the CDR3 DNA reads TGTGCCAGCAGCCAGGAACAGGGTGGTACTAATGAAAAACTGTTTTTT.

This sequence joins TRBV11-2 and TRBJ1-2, with D possibly TRBD1 on 6 matching bases. The CDR3 loop spans 14 amino acids. V gave up 0 bases and J gave up 8 bases, with 13 bases separating them. Germline CDR1 reads SGHAT; CDR2 reads FQNNGV. The CDR3 nucleotides read TGTGCCAGCAGCTTAGATGGGGGGGCGCGGGGCTACACCTTC. It encodes CASSLDGGARGYTF.

This rearrangement joins TRBV14 to TRBJ2-7, with D maybe TRBD1 (6 bases). The CDR3 has 15 residues. Trimming stripped 1 base from V and 4 bases from J, with 14 bases between. Germline CDR1 SGHDN, CDR2 FVKESK. The CDR3 nucleotides read TGTGCCAGCAGCCAAGCTGCAGGGGATAGGTACGAGCAGTACTTC. This sequence encodes CASSQAAGDRYEQYF.

The V call is TRBV9, the J call TRBJ2-7, with 9 bases that match TRBD1. After removal of 2 bases from V and 7 bases from J, the junction contained 16 bases not matched to a gene. In germline, CDR1 is SGDLS, CDR2 YYNGEE. CDR3 length: 17 amino acids. CDR3 amino acids: CASSVGHSGQGLLEQYF. For the CDR3, the DNA is TGTGCCAGCAGCGTGGGACACTCGGGACAGGGTTTGTTAGAGCAGTACTTC.

This chain connects TRBV5-1 to TRBJ1-1; possible D gene TRBD1, 5 bases. V was cut by 3 bases and J by 1 base, with 10 bases left in between. This CDR3 has 14 amino acids. Looked up from germline, CDR1 is SGHRS and CDR2 is YFSETQ. The CDR3 DNA follows: TGCGCCAGCAGCTCCCTAGGGGAGAACACTGAAGCTTTCTTT. This gives the protein CASSSLGENTEAFF.

The J gene is TRBJ2-1, the V gene TRBV18; 9 bases align to TRBD1. The CDR3 totals 16 residues. Germline loops: CDR1 KGHSH, CDR2 LQKENI. The V segment lost 5 bases and the J segment 7 bases; nucleotides outside the gene matches: 12. The CDR3: CASSSLPGQGLNEQFF. The DNA of the CDR3 is TGTGCCAGCTCATCCCTCCCGGGACAGGGTCTTAATGAGCAGTTCTTC.

The chain recombines TRBV6-5 with TRBJ1-6, with a possible D match to TRBD1 (6 bases). V was trimmed by 5 bases and J by 7 bases, leaving 12 bases between them. The CDR3 contains 14 residues. CDR1 is MNHEY, CDR2 SVGAGI, per germline. This CDR3 is CASSRPTGNSPLHF. DNA of the CDR3: TGTGCCAGCAGTCGACCGACAGGAAATTCACCCCTCCACTTT.